This T cell receptor beta chain was retrieved from a study of shared clonotypes between healthy human individuals. The CDR3 contains 15 residues. Germline CDR1 reads SGHVS; CDR2 reads FQNEAQ. About this clone itself: The antigen remains undetermined. One end of the junction is discordant with germline, which a read error may explain. The same CDR3 arises from other DNA sequences in this sample as well.

Study outcomes and limitations: Exclusively blood specimens were collected; tissue repertoires likely differ. The genetic and exposure-history diversity represented was limited by few donors.

Sequencing of unsorted PBMC DNA was carried out using ten immunoSEQ deep assay plates. Clones were read by immunoSEQ multiplex PCR, and TCRdb kept only the in-frame ones, dropping some. The sample has more than 400,000 clones, over 75% seen once. The TCR originated in a woman between 40 and 50 years old in good health. Some clones in this sample may be carry-over from other donors' samples. The sequenced sample was PBMCs. This chain connects TRBV7-8 to TRBJ2-7; no reliable D call. CDR3 region: CASSFLRYSSYEQYF. The CDR3 nucleotides read TGCGCCAGCAGTTTCCTCCGCTACTCATCCTACGAGCAGTACTTC.